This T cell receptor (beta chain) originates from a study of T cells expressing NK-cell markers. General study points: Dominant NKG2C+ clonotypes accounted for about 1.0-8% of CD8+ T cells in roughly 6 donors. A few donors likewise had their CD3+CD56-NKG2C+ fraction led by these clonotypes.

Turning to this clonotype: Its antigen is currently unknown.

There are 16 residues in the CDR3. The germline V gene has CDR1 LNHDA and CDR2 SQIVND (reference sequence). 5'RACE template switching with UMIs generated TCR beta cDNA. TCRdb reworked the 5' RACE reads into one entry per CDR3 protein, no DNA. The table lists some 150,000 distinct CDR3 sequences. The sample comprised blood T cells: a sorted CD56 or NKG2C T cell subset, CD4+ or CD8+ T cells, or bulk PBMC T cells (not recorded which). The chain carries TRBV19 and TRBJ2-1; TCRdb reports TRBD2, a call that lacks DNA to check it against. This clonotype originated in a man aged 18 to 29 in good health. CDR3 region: CASSGGETSAYNEQFF.